The rows below give T cell receptor beta chains drawn from one sample of a study of early T cells in non-severe SARS-CoV-2 infection. MiXCR, run by TCRdb on the 5' RACE reads, gives a single entry per CDR3 protein. This sample has 75,000 to 100,000 distinct CDR3 sequences, with 15% found just once. The sequenced sample consisted of whole blood. The receptors were sampled from an adult who was a healthcare worker with PCR-confirmed SARS-CoV-2 infection or an uninfected control (not recorded which). Each CDR3 is given with its conserved first and last residue. A D gene is named only where the DNA matches it firmly. Clone size is stated in some rows and not others, as once, few, many or a class when expanded.

D,V,size,J,DNA,CDR3
TRBD1,TRBV7-9,few,TRBJ1-1,TGTGCCAGCAGCCCAGGGGGCGTACCTGAAGCTTTCTTT,CASSPGGVPEAFF
-,TRBV6-2/TRBV6-3,many,TRBJ2-1,TGTGCCAGCAGTTTCAAGGACTACAATGAGCAGTTCTTC,CASSFKDYNEQFF
TRBD1,TRBV12-3/TRBV12-4,few,TRBJ2-2,TGTGCCAGCAGTTTGCAGGGGGCCCCCACCGGGGAGCTGTTTTTT,CASSLQGAPTGELFF
TRBD2,TRBV20-1,-,TRBJ2-1,TGCAGTGCTAGAGATCACAGCGGGAGGGCCTACAATGAGCAGTTCTTC,CSARDHSGRAYNEQFF
-,TRBV12-3/TRBV12-4,-,TRBJ2-3,TGTGCCAGCAGTTTAGCAGGGCTCAGCACAGATACGCAGTATTTT,CASSLAGLSTDTQYF
TRBD1,TRBV4-1,few,TRBJ2-6,TGCGCCAGCAGGAACCAGGGGGCTGGGGCCAACGTCCTGACTTTC,CASRNQGAGANVLTF
-,TRBV15,few,TRBJ2-1,TGTGCCACCAGCAGAGAGGGAGACGGATACAATGAGCAGTTCTTC,CATSREGDGYNEQFF
-,TRBV30,-,TRBJ2-1,TGTGCCTGGAGTAGGGTGAGAGCCTACAATGAGCAGTTCTTC,CAWSRVRAYNEQFF
-,TRBV20-1,few,TRBJ1-1,TGCAGTGCTAGTGGGATTTACACTGAAGCTTTCTTT,CSASGIYTEAFF
TRBD1,TRBV7-9,many,TRBJ1-5,TGTGCCAGCAGGAGACAGGGAAGCAATCAGCCCCAGCATTTT,CASRRQGSNQPQHF
TRBD1,TRBV10-3,-,TRBJ2-7,TGTGCCAAGACAGGGGACAAGTACTTC,CAKTGDKYF
TRBD2,TRBV4-1,-,TRBJ2-3,TGCGCCAGCAGCCAAGAACGACCACTAGCGGGTTTGATCAGGCCCACAGATACGCAGTATTTT,CASSQERPLAGLIRPTDTQYF
-,TRBV4-3,many,TRBJ2-1,TGCGCCAGCAGCCAAGAGGTGAACCCCTACAATGAGCAGTTCTTC,CASSQEVNPYNEQFF
-,TRBV7-6,few,TRBJ2-5,TGTGCCAGCAGCTTAGGATTAGCGGTCCAAGAGACCCAGTACTTC,CASSLGLAVQETQYF
-,TRBV7-9,few,TRBJ1-4,TGTGCCAGCAGCGTTTCAACTAATGAAAAACTGTTTTTT,CASSVSTNEKLFF